One and the same sample provided the 26 T cell receptor beta chains below, sequenced in a study of human T cells and chemical hapten exposure. In TCRdb, the RACE reads were re-called with MiXCR into one record per CDR3 protein. The sample includes around 300,000 distinct CDR3 sequences, 7.5% to 9% seen only once; the top ten take more than 0.95%. As to time point: pre-sensitization, week 0. As for treatment: therapeutic diphenylcyclopropenone sensitization with weekly scalp DPC. Sequenced here: whole blood, sampled in connection with sensitization to the hapten diphenylcyclopropenone (DPC). The receptors here all came from a man younger than 30 with alopecia areata. Some clones in this sample may be carry-over from other donors' samples.

With regard to this clonotype: A read error may produce the germline difference seen at one junction end. This chain uses TRBV24-1 with TRBJ2-5; D may be TRBD1 or TRBD2 (5 bases each). Germline CDR1 and CDR2: KGHDR and SFDVKD. The CDR3 length is 15 residues. The CDR3 DNA follows: TGTGCCACCAGTGACCACCGGGACGTCCAAGAAACCCAGTACTTC. This encodes CATSDHRDVQETQYF.

This clonotype showed up just a few times. The V gene is TRBV20-1, the J gene TRBJ2-1, with D maybe TRBD2 (5 bases). The V gene lost 3 bases and the J gene lost 1 base, with 10 bases spanning the gap. Per the germline V gene, CDR1 is DFQATT and CDR2 is SNEGSKA (reference sequence). The CDR3 runs to 14 residues. The chain's CDR3 is CSASGEKSYNEQFF. The CDR3 DNA sequence: TGCAGTGCTAGCGGGGAAAAGTCCTACAATGAGCAGTTCTTC.

The chain couples TRBV25-1 to TRBJ2-2; D uncertain. In germline, CDR1 is MGHDK, CDR2 SYGVNS. Trimming removed 8 bases from V and 0 bases from J, with 10 bases in between. The CDR3 length is 14 residues. The CDR3 loop reads CASRSTPNTGELFF. The CDR3 bases are TGTGCCAGCCGATCCACACCGAACACCGGGGAGCTGTTTTTT.

The chain is built from TRBV20-1 and TRBJ1-2; 11 bases agree with TRBD1. This CDR3 region has 17 residues. Germline CDR1 reads DFQATT; CDR2 reads SNEGSKA (reference sequence). V shed 0 bases and J 4 bases; nucleotides not matched to a gene: 10. CDR3 sequence: CSARDAEDRGLIYGYTF. Written as DNA, the CDR3 is TGCAGTGCTAGAGATGCGGAGGACAGGGGGCTCATCTATGGCTACACCTTC.

The rearrangement joins TRBV2 to TRBJ2-7; D perhaps matches TRBD2 (6 bases). V was clipped by 2 bases and J by 7 bases, with 21 bases between them. CDR1 is SNHLY, CDR2 FYNNEI, per germline. This CDR3 has 16 residues. This CDR3 reads CASSERFGSGGEEQYF. DNA of the CDR3: TGTGCCAGCAGTGAAAGATTCGGCTCAGGAGGGGAGGAGCAGTACTTC.

The genes are TRBV7-2 and TRBJ1-5; D is undetermined. Per the germline V gene, CDR1 is SGHTA and CDR2 is FQGNSA. The CDR3 loop spans 13 amino acids. V was shortened by 7 bases and J by 0 bases, with 7 bases between the two germline ends. Here the CDR3 DNA reads TGTGCCAGCACGGATTCTAGCAATCAGCCCCAGCATTTT. This codes for CASTDSSNQPQHF. The full variable domain, in which reference TRBV7-2 and TRBJ1-5 provide the parts outside the CDR3, is GAGVSQSPSNKVTEKGKDVELRCDPISGHTALYWYRQSLGQGLEFLIYFQGNSAPDKSGLPSDRFSAERTGGSVSTLTIQRTQQEDSAVYLCASTDSSNQPQHFGDGTRLSIL.

The rearrangement joins TRBV11-1 to TRBJ2-5; a weak D match, TRBD2 (6 bases). The V gene's germline CDR1 is SGHAT and CDR2 FQDESV (reference sequence). With 6 bases removed from V and 5 bases from J, the gap between germline ends came to 13 bases. The CDR3 is 13 amino acids. CDR3 amino acids: CASSLTGVETQYF. The DNA of the CDR3 is TGTGCCAGCAGTTTGACGGGGGTTGAGACCCAGTACTTC.

This clonotype was seen ten or more times. The genes are TRBV12-3 or TRBV12-4 and TRBJ2-1, with D perhaps TRBD2 (6 bases). This CDR3 contains 15 residues. Trimming shortened V by 1 base and J by 1 base, and 8 bases separated the two germline ends. CDR3 in amino acids: CASSLDGGSYNEQFF. CDR3 coding DNA: TGTGCCAGCAGTTTAGACGGGGGATCCTACAATGAGCAGTTCTTC.

This clonotype was detected only a few times. V is TRBV9 and J is TRBJ2-2; 11 bases are a match to TRBD2. Germline CDR1 SGDLS, CDR2 YYNGEE. Trimming cost V 0 bases and J 7 bases; bases outside gene matches: 5. The CDR3 has 16 amino acids. The CDR3 nucleotides read TGTGCCAGCAGCGTAGAAGCAGGACTAGCGGGCGGGGAGCTGTTTTTT. Its translation is CASSVEAGLAGGELFF.

The chain has TRBV29-1 and TRBJ1-2; no clear D gene. This CDR3 region has 13 residues. The V and J ends lost 7 bases and 0 bases respectively, with 12 bases between them. Germline CDR1 is SQVTM and CDR2 is ANQGSEA. The CDR3 region has the DNA TGCAGCGGTAAACTCTTTGCTAACTATGGCTACACCTTC. It translates to CSGKLFANYGYTF.

Ten or more counts support this clonotype. The chain links TRBV10-3 to TRBJ1-4, with D unclear. The V end was cut by 2 bases, the J end by 8 bases, with 6 bases between. Germline lookup yields CDR1 ENHRY and CDR2 SYGVKD. The CDR3 consists of 12 residues. This CDR3 reads CAISEDAEKLFF. CDR3 coding DNA: TGTGCCATCAGTGAGGATGCGGAAAAACTGTTTTTT.

The V and J genes are TRBV12-3 or TRBV12-4 and TRBJ2-1; D is possibly TRBD2 (6 bases). The germline V and J ends were trimmed by 1 base and 3 bases, with 10 bases remaining between them. The CDR3 spans 15 residues. CDR3 residues: CASSLDGGFYNEQFF. Written as DNA, the CDR3 is TGTGCCAGCAGTTTAGACGGGGGTTTCTACAATGAGCAGTTCTTC.

This clonotype was seen many times. The gene calls are TRBV3-1 and TRBJ2-7; tentative D call: TRBD1 (7 bases). V was shortened by 7 bases and J by 6 bases, with 16 bases between the two germline ends. This CDR3 spans 13 amino acids. Germline V gives CDR1 LGHDT, CDR2 YNNKEL (reference sequence). In DNA form, the CDR3 reads TGTGCCAGCACTACTTCCCAGGGGGGCGAGCAGTACTTC. Translated, it gives CASTTSQGGEQYF.

This clonotype was recorded a few times. J is TRBJ2-7 and V is TRBV10-3; D may correspond to TRBD1 or TRBD2 (5 bases each). V was clipped by 4 bases and J by 0 bases, with 19 bases between them. The germline gives CDR1 ENHRY, CDR2 SYGVKD. There are 17 residues in the CDR3. The CDR3 here is CAISVSSSGTNSYEQYF. The CDR3 DNA follows: TGTGCCATCAGTGTTTCGAGTTCGGGGACCAACTCCTACGAGCAGTACTTC.

V and J are TRBV10-1 and TRBJ2-3; no definite D call. The CDR3 extends over 16 amino acids. Germline V lookup: CDR1 WNHNN, CDR2 SYGVQD (reference sequence). V was pared by 6 bases and J by 0 bases, with 16 bases between. Written as DNA, the CDR3 is TGCGCCAGCAGCGGGTCAACCCTCGTAAGCACAGATACGCAGTATTTT. Encoded protein: CASSGSTLVSTDTQYF.

This clonotype was detected only a few times. This sequence joins TRBV6-1 and TRBJ2-7, with D possibly TRBD1 on 6 matching bases. CDR1 MNHNS and CDR2 SASEGT come from the germline V gene. V shed 7 bases and J shed 0 bases, with 16 bases lying between them. The CDR3 is 15 amino acids. CDR3 sequence (DNA): TGTGCCAGCACAGGGGCAGGGGCGAGCTCCTACGAGCAGTACTTC. Protein product: CASTGAGASSYEQYF.

This clonotype was picked up a small number of times. This chain uses TRBV5-1 with TRBJ2-7; tentatively, D is TRBD1 (5 bases). Trimming shortened V by 4 bases and J by 1 base, and 12 bases separated the two germline ends. Germline values: CDR1 SGHRS, CDR2 YFSETQ. The CDR3 has 14 residues. CDR3 sequence: CASSIGHQSYEQYF. Here the CDR3 DNA reads TGCGCCAGCAGCATCGGACACCAGTCCTACGAGCAGTACTTC.

The chain joins TRBV20-1 to TRBJ2-7, with unresolved D. Germline CDR1 reads DFQATT; CDR2 reads SNEGSKA (reference sequence). The ends were cut back, 0 bases at V and 0 bases at J, with 6 bases in the middle. The CDR3 consists of 13 residues. The CDR3 loop reads CSAREASSYEQYV. The CDR3 coding sequence is TGCAGTGCTAGAGAAGCCAGCTCCTACGAGCAGTACGTC.

This clonotype was seen many times. The V gene is TRBV27, the J gene TRBJ1-2; no clear D. Trimming took off 0 bases at V and 8 bases at J, with 10 bases between the two ends. This CDR3 has 13 amino acids. From germline, CDR1 is MNHEY and CDR2 SMNVEV (reference sequence). CDR3 bases: TGTGCCAGCAGTTTATCGAGTTTGGGAGGCTACACCTTC. As protein: CASSLSSLGGYTF.

The chain carries TRBV7-2 and TRBJ1-3; no clear D. The CDR3 consists of 16 residues. Trimming removed 4 bases from V and 0 bases from J, with 13 bases in between. In germline, CDR1 is SGHTA, CDR2 FQGNSA. The CDR3 spells CASSWSGSYSGNTIYF. The CDR3, as DNA: TGTGCCAGCAGCTGGAGCGGGTCCTACTCTGGAAACACCATATATTTT.

This clonotype was counted a few times. J is TRBJ2-4 and V is TRBV20-1, with D perhaps TRBD1 (6 bases). Trimming stripped 1 base from V and 0 bases from J, with 7 bases between. Germline V lookup: CDR1 DFQATT, CDR2 SNEGSKA (reference sequence). This CDR3 spans 14 amino acids. The CDR3 region has the DNA TGCAGTGCTAGAGGGACAGTAGCCAAAAACATTCAGTACTTC. It translates to CSARGTVAKNIQYF.

This clonotype was seen only a few times. A much larger clone lies a single base off, so this may be a read error. The chain uses TRBV14 and TRBJ2-1; 9 nucleotides match TRBD1. The CDR3 spans 13 residues. Germline CDR1 is SGHDN and CDR2 is FVKESK. Losses at the gene ends were 6 bases for V and 5 bases for J; bases not matched to a gene: 2. The DNA of the CDR3 is TGTGCCAGCAGGCGGACAGGGGACAATGAGCAGTTCTTC. It translates to CASRRTGDNEQFF.

The rearrangement uses TRBV12-5 and TRBJ2-1; D ambiguous. Germline assignment: CDR1 LGHNT and CDR2 FRNRAP. V gave up 0 bases and J gave up 7 bases, with 7 bases separating them. This CDR3 spans 13 amino acids. The CDR3 region has the DNA TGTGCTAGTGGTTTGGTAGGTTGGAATGAGCAGTTCTTC. Residues: CASGLVGWNEQFF.

The chain has TRBV10-3 and TRBJ1-5; possibly TRBD1 for D (6 bases). Deletions cut 5 bases from V and 7 bases from J, with 12 bases between. From germline, CDR1 is ENHRY and CDR2 SYGVKD. This CDR3 is built from 13 residues. CDR3 region: CAISPVGAQPQHF. The CDR3 DNA sequence: TGTGCCATCAGTCCGGTGGGGGCACAGCCCCAGCATTTT.

Here the CDR3 reads CASSSSGTDFYGYTF. Written as DNA, the CDR3 is TGTGCCAGCAGTTCCTCTGGGACAGACTTCTATGGCTACACCTTC. The chain carries TRBV6-5 and TRBJ1-2, with 7 bases aligning to TRBD1. This CDR3 has 15 residues. The junction had 9 bases not matched to a gene; V was cut back by 4 bases and J by 4 bases. Per germline, CDR1 MNHEY and CDR2 SVGAGI.

The J gene is TRBJ2-4, the V gene TRBV5-5, with D possibly TRBD1 on 5 matching bases. The CDR3 consists of 14 residues. Germline V CDR1 and CDR2: SGHKS, YYEKEE (reference sequence). V was pared by 4 bases and J by 6 bases, with 14 bases between. In nucleotides, the CDR3 is TGTGCCAGCAGCCGGAGTGCAGGGATAAACATTCAGTACTTC. Amino acid sequence: CASSRSAGINIQYF.